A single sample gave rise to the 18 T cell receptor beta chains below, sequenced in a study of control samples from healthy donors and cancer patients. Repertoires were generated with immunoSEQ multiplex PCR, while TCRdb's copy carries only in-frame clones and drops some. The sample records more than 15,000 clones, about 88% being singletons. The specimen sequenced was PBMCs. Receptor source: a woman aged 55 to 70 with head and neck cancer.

CDR3 sequence reads: CASSWYRPSANTGELFF. CDR3 bases: TGTGCCAGCAGCTGGTACCGGCCTAGCGCGAACACCGGGGAGCTGTTTTTT. V gene TRBV7-9 combines with J gene TRBJ2-2; weak D call: TRBD2 (6 bases). Looked up from germline, CDR1 is SEHNR and CDR2 is FQNEAQ (reference sequence). Trimming shortened V by 4 bases and J by 0 bases, and 15 bases separated the two germline ends. This CDR3 has 17 amino acids.

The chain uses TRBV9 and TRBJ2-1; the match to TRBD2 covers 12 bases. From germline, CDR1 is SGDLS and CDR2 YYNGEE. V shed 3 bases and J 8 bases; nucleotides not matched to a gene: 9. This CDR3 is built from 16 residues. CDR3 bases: TGTGCCAGCAGCGAGGGGACTAGCGGGCCCCACCATGAGCAGTTCTTC. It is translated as CASSEGTSGPHHEQFF.

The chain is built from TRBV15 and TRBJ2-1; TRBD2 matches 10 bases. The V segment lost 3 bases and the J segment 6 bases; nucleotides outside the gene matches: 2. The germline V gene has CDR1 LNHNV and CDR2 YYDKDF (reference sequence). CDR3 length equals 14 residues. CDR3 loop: CATSSASGSNEQFF. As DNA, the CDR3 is TGTGCCACCAGCAGCGCTAGCGGGAGCAATGAGCAGTTCTTC.

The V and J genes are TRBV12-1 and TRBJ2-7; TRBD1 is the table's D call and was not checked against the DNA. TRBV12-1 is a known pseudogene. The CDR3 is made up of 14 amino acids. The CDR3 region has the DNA TGTGCCAGCAGCTTTGGGGCAGGGGGCTACGAGCAGTACTTC. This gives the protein CASSFGAGGYEQYF.

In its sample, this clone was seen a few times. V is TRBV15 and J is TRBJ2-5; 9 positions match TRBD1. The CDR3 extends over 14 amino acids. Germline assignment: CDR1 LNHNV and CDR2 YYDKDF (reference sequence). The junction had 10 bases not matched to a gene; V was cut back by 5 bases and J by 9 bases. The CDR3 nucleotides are TGTGCCACCAGCGGGGGAGGACAGGGGATGGCCCAGTACTTC. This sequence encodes CATSGGGQGMAQYF.

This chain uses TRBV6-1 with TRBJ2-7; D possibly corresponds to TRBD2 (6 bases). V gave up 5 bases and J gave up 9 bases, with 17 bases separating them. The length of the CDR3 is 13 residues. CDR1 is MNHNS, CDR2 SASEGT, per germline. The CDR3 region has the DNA TGTGCCAGCAGTTCGGGACTTCAAGTCGGGCAGTACTTC. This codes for CASSSGLQVGQYF.

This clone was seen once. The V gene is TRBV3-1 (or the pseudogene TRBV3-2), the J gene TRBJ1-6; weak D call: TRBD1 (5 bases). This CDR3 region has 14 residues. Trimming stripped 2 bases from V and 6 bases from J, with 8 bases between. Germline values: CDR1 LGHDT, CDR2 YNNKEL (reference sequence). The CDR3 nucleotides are TGTGCCAGCAGCCAAACAGGCCCTAATTCACCCCTCCACTTT. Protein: CASSQTGPNSPLHF.

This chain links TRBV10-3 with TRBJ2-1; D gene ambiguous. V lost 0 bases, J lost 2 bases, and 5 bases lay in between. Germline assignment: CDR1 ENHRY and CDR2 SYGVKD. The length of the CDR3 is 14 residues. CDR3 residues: CAISESAPYNEQFF. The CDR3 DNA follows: TGTGCCATCAGTGAGTCAGCGCCCTACAATGAGCAGTTCTTC.

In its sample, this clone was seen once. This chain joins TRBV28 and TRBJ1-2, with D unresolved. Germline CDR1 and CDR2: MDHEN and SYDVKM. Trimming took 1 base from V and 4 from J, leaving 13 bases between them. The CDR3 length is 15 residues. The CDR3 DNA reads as TGTGCCAGCAGTTTATCGACACCCCAACCCTATGGCTACACCTTC. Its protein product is CASSLSTPQPYGYTF.

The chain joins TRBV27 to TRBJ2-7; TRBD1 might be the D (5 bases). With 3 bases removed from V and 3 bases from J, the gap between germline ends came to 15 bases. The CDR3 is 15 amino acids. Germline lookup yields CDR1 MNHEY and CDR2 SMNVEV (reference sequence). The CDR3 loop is CASSFSGSVDYEQYF. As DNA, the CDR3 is TGTGCCAGCAGTTTTTCAGGGTCGGTTGACTACGAGCAGTACTTC.

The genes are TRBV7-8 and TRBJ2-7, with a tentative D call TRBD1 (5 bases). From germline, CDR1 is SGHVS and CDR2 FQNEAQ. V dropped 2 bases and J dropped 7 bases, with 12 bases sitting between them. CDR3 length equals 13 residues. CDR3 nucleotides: TGTGCCAGCAGCTTACAGGGCCCCTGGGAGCAGTACTTC. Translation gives CASSLQGPWEQYF.

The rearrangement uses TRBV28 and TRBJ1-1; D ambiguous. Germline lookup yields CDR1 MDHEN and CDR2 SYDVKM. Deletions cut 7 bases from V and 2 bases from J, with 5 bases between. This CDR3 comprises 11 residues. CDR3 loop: CASTVNTEAFF. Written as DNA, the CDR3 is TGTGCCAGCACAGTAAACACTGAAGCTTTCTTT.

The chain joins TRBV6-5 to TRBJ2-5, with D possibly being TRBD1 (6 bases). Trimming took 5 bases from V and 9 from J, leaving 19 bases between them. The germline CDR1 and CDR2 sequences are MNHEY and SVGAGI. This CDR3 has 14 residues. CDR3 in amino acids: CASSHDQNRGSQYF. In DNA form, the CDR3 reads TGTGCCAGCAGTCACGACCAGAATAGGGGGTCCCAGTACTTC.

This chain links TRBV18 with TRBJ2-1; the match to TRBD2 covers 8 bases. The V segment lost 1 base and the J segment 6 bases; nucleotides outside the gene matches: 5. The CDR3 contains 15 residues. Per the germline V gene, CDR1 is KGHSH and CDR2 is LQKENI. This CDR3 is CASSPQTAGGNEQFF. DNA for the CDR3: TGTGCCAGCTCACCACAAACGGCGGGGGGCAATGAGCAGTTCTTC.

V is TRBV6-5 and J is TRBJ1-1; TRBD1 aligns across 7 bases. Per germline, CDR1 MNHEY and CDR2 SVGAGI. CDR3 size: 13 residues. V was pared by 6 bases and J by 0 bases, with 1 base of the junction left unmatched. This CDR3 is CASRDRMNTEAFF. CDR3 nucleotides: TGTGCCAGCAGGGACAGGATGAACACTGAAGCTTTCTTT.

CDR3 DNA sequence: TGCGCCAGCAGTCGACGTACAGGGTTGGAATCCTACGAGCAGTACTTC. Amino acid sequence: CASSRRTGLESYEQYF. V gene TRBV5-1 combines with J gene TRBJ2-7; D might be TRBD1 (6 bases). The germline V gene encodes CDR1 SGHRS and CDR2 YFSETQ. The CDR3 length is 16 residues. Trimming left V 5 bases short and J 1 base short, with 19 bases between.

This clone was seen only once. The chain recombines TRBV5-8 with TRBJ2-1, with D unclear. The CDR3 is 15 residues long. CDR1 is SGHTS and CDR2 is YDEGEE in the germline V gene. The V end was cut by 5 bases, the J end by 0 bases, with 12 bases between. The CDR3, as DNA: TGTGCCAGCAGGAGGACGACGAGCTCCTACAATGAGCAGTTCTTC. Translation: CASRRTTSSYNEQFF.

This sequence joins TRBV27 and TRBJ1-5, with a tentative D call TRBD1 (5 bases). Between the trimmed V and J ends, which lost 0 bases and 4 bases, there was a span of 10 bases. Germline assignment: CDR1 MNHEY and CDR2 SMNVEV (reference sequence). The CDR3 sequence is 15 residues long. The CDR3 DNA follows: TGTGCCAGCAGTTTATCTGGGGGGGGGAATCAGCCCCAGCATTTT. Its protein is CASSLSGGGNQPQHF.